The 21 T cell receptor beta chains below were found in one sample sequenced in a study of Graves' ophthalmopathy and Graves' hyperthyroidism. As the template, RNA transcripts were used to amplify TCR beta CDR3 regions. Second-round multiplex PCR came after a first-round RT-PCR that employed HTBI primers. From the multiplex PCR reads, TCRdb called clonotypes with MiXCR, one entry per CDR3 protein. The sample lists almost 750,000 distinct CDR3 sequences, roughly 40% seen once, with about 40% in the top ten. Sequencing was performed on peripheral blood. The receptors stem from an adult man with Graves' ophthalmopathy.

The chain joins TRBV7-7 to TRBJ2-5, with 8 nucleotides matching TRBD2. With the DNA end fitting TRBJ2-1 better, the J assignment may be wrong. This CDR3 is 15 amino acids long. Germline assignment: CDR1 SSHAT and CDR2 FNYEAQ (reference sequence). The chain's CDR3 is CASSQVAGGINEQFF. Written as DNA, the CDR3 is TGTGCCAGCAGCCAGGTGGCGGGAGGAATCAATGAGCAGTTCTTC.

The chain combines TRBV2 with TRBJ1-4; TRBD1 matches at 11 bases. Trimming took 3 bases from V and 8 from J; bases not matched to a gene: 8. Germline V lookup: CDR1 SNHLY, CDR2 FYNNEI. The CDR3 extends over 16 amino acids. The CDR3, as DNA: TGTGCCAGCAGTGATGAAGACCGGGACAGGGGGGAAAAACTGTTTTTT. Encoded protein: CASSDEDRDRGEKLFF.

This sequence joins TRBV9 and TRBJ2-2, with D perhaps TRBD1 (5 bases). Germline values: CDR1 SGDLS, CDR2 YYNGEE. This CDR3 region has 14 residues. V lost 4 bases and J 5 bases, leaving 12 bases between the germline ends. CDR3 sequence (DNA): TGTGCCAGCAGCTCCTACCAGGGTACCGGGGAGCTGTTTTTT. Protein: CASSSYQGTGELFF.

This chain connects TRBV19 to TRBJ2-7; either TRBD1 or TRBD2 may supply D (5 bases each). CDR1 and CDR2 (germline): LNHDA, SQIVND (reference sequence). The CDR3 is made up of 14 amino acids. The germline V and J ends were trimmed by 6 bases and 6 bases, with 18 bases remaining between them. CDR3: CASSTGTAPFEQYF. The CDR3 bases are TGTGCCAGTAGCACCGGGACGGCCCCTTTCGAGCAGTACTTC. Using reference TRBV19 and TRBJ2-7 for the parts outside the CDR3, the full variable domain is DGGITQSPKYLFRKEGQNVTLSCEQNLNHDAMYWYRQDPGQGLRLIYYSQIVNDFQKGDIAEGYSVSREKKESFPLTVTSAQKNPTAFYLCASSTGTAPFEQYFGPGTRLTVT.

In regard to this clonotype: A much larger clone differs from this one at a single base, so this may be a read error. Lacking the conserved final phenylalanine or tryptophan, this CDR3 likely reflects a read error. The V and J genes are TRBV7-2 and TRBJ1-5; 11 bases fit TRBD1. V lost 5 bases to trimming and J lost 5 bases; unmatched junction nucleotides: 5. Germline-derived CDR1 and CDR2 are SGHTA and FQGNSA. The CDR3 extends over 15 amino acids. CDR3 sequence reads: CASSREGQGDQPQHL. As DNA, the CDR3 is TGTGCCAGCAGCCGCGAGGGACAGGGGGATCAGCCCCAGCATCTT.

This sequence joins TRBV11-2 and TRBJ1-3; 9 bases match TRBD1. V lost 5 bases and J lost 0; bases outside the gene matches: 8. Germline CDR1 and CDR2: SGHAT and FQNNGV. The CDR3 consists of 17 residues. CDR3 sequence reads: CASSVGTGLLSGNTIYF. The CDR3 nucleotides are TGTGCCAGCAGCGTCGGGACAGGGCTTCTCTCTGGAAACACCATATATTTT.

The V and J genes are TRBV29-1 and TRBJ2-3, with D possibly matching TRBD2 (5 bases). Germline lookup yields CDR1 SQVTM and CDR2 ANQGSEA. V gave up 7 bases and J gave up 2 bases, with 10 bases separating them. CDR3 length: 12 amino acids. CDR3 bases: TGCAGCGCCGGGATAGTCACAGATACGCAGTATTTT. Amino acid sequence: CSAGIVTDTQYF.

This clonotype was observed a handful of times. The V and J genes are TRBV19 and TRBJ1-1, with D unclear. The germline V gene encodes CDR1 LNHDA and CDR2 SQIVND (reference sequence). The CDR3 covers 14 residues. Between the trimmed V and J ends, which lost 3 bases and 0 bases, there was a span of 8 bases. The CDR3 DNA is TGTGCCAGTAGTATTAATGAGGTGAACACTGAAGCTTTCTTT. This gives the protein CASSINEVNTEAFF.

This clonotype was counted many times. The chain has TRBV4-2 and TRBJ2-5; TRBD2 aligns across 8 bases. CDR1 and CDR2 from the germline V gene are LGHNA and YNFKEQ. The V segment lost 0 bases and the J segment 5 bases; nucleotides outside the gene matches: 5. The CDR3 covers 15 residues. CDR3 amino acids: CASSQERGVGETQYF. The CDR3 DNA follows: TGTGCCAGCAGCCAAGAGCGGGGGGTTGGGGAGACCCAGTACTTC.

Notes on this clonotype: A much larger clone lies one base from this, so it may be a read error. The chain employs TRBV7-9 and TRBJ1-4; unclear D gene. CDR1 is SEHNR and CDR2 is FQNEAQ in the germline V gene (reference sequence). The CDR3 length is 15 residues. The CDR3 region has the DNA TGTACCAGCAGCTTAAAGGGCGCAACTAATGAAAAACTGTTTTTT. Encoded protein: CTSSLKGATNEKLFF. Using reference TRBV7-9 and TRBJ1-4 for the parts outside the CDR3, the full variable domain is DTGVSQNPRHKITKRGQNVTFRCDPISEHNRLYWYRQTLGQGPEFLTYFQNEAQLEKSRLLSDRFSAERPKGSFSTLEIQRTEQGDSAMYLCTSSLKGATNEKLFFGSGTQLSVL.

This clonotype was detected many times. This chain connects TRBV20-1 to TRBJ1-1; possible D gene TRBD1, 5 bases. Germline V gene lookup returns CDR1 DFQATT and CDR2 SNEGSKA (reference sequence). The CDR3 totals 12 residues. Trimming stripped 0 bases from V and 7 bases from J, with 9 bases between. CDR3 DNA: TGCAGTGCTAGAGACGGGGGAGGTGAAGCTTTCTTT. Amino acid sequence: CSARDGGGEAFF.

The sample holds a few counts of this clonotype. This sequence joins TRBV19 and TRBJ2-7; D possibly corresponds to TRBD1 (6 bases). V lost 4 bases and J lost 3, with 13 bases in between. The CDR3 extends over 14 amino acids. Germline values: CDR1 LNHDA, CDR2 SQIVND (reference sequence). CDR3 nucleotide sequence: TGTGCCAGTAGTAACCGATGGACAGTCTACGAGCAGTACTTC. Translation gives CASSNRWTVYEQYF.

CDR3 sequence (DNA): TGCAGCGTCTCTCACGGGGGGCAAGGTGAAGCTTTCTTT. Translation gives CSVSHGGQGEAFF. This sequence joins TRBV29-1 and TRBJ1-1, with D possibly TRBD1 on 6 matching bases. CDR3 length equals 13 residues. V lost 6 bases and J lost 7, with 18 bases in between. From germline, CDR1 is SQVTM and CDR2 ANQGSEA.

The chain couples TRBV6-4 to TRBJ1-1; TRBD1 aligns across 9 bases. Germline V gene sequence: CDR1 MRHNA, CDR2 SNTAGT. The ends lost 0 bases at V and 10 bases at J; junction bases unmatched: 3. The CDR3 totals 13 residues. CDR3 DNA: TGTGCCAGCAGTGACTCTGGGACAGGGAGAGCTTTCTTT. This encodes CASSDSGTGRAFF.

This clonotype was counted at least ten times. J is TRBJ1-4 and V is TRBV2; 10 nucleotides align to TRBD1. The CDR3 spans 15 residues. The germline gives CDR1 SNHLY, CDR2 FYNNEI. J gave up 4 bases and V 6 bases, and 5 bases lay outside the gene matches. The CDR3 protein is CASSTWDRGNEKLFF. The CDR3 DNA reads as TGTGCCAGCAGCACCTGGGACAGGGGTAATGAAAAACTGTTTTTT.

A few counts support this clonotype. This chain links TRBV7-9 with TRBJ2-7; TRBD1 is a possible D gene (6 bases). The germline V gene has CDR1 SEHNR and CDR2 FQNEAQ (reference sequence). The CDR3 loop spans 14 amino acids. The V gene lost 3 bases and the J gene lost 3 bases, with 12 bases spanning the gap. The CDR3 loop is CASSFDRPSYEQYF. CDR3 DNA: TGTGCCAGCAGCTTCGACAGGCCTAGCTACGAGCAGTACTTC.

With regard to this clonotype: One end of the junction varies from germline; a read error may be responsible. CDR3 residues: CASSLVGSEAF. The CDR3 DNA follows: TGTGCCAGCAGCTTAGTGGGCTCTGAAGCTTTC. This sequence joins TRBV11-1 and TRBJ2-6; no clear D. The V gene's germline CDR1 is SGHAT and CDR2 FQDESV (reference sequence). The CDR3 loop spans 11 amino acids.

The chain combines TRBV25-1 with TRBJ1-5; no definite D call. V was pared by 4 bases and J by 0 bases, with 13 bases between. CDR1 MGHDK and CDR2 SYGVNS come from the germline V gene. The CDR3 is made up of 16 amino acids. CDR3: CASSGRLFNSNQPQHF. CDR3 nucleotides: TGTGCCAGCAGTGGACGGTTATTCAATAGCAATCAGCCCCAGCATTTT.

This sequence joins TRBV10-3 and TRBJ2-6, with TRBD2 matching 7 bases. V shed 10 bases and J 2 bases; nucleotides not matched to a gene: 5. In germline, CDR1 is ENHRY, CDR2 SYGVKD. This CDR3 is built from 14 residues. CDR3 coding DNA: TGTGCCAGCGGGCGGGGGACTGGGGCCAACGTCCTGACTTTC. Translated, it gives CASGRGTGANVLTF.

The J gene is TRBJ2-7, the V gene TRBV6-1; 7 positions agree with TRBD1. Trimming removed 6 bases from V and 0 bases from J; junction bases left unmatched: 11. The CDR3 has 16 residues. Germline V gives CDR1 MNHNS, CDR2 SASEGT. The CDR3 region has the DNA TGTGCCAGCAGCCATGAGCTGGGACAGAACTCCTACGAGCAGTACTTC. Translated: CASSHELGQNSYEQYF.

This clonotype was counted ten times or more. The V and J genes are TRBV11-2 and TRBJ1-4; a possible D gene is TRBD1 (6 bases). Looked up from germline, CDR1 is SGHAT and CDR2 is FQNNGV. Trimming stripped 2 bases from V and 6 bases from J, with 16 bases between. The CDR3 length is 16 residues. The CDR3 protein is CASSLTGMRVDEKLFF. The CDR3 DNA reads TGTGCCAGCAGCTTAACAGGGATGAGGGTTGATGAAAAACTGTTTTTT.